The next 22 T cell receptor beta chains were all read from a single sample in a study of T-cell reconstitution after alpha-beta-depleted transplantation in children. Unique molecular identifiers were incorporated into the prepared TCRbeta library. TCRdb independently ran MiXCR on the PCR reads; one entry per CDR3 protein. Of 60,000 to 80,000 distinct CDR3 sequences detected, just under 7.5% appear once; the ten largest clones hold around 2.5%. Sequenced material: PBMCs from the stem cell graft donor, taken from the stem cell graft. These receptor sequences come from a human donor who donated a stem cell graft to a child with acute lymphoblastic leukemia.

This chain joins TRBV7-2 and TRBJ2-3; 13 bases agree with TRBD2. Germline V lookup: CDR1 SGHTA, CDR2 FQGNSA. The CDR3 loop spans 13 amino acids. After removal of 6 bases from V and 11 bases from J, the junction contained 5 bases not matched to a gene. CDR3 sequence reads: CASSTRTSGGQYF. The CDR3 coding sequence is TGTGCCAGCAGTACTCGGACTAGCGGGGGGCAGTATTTT.

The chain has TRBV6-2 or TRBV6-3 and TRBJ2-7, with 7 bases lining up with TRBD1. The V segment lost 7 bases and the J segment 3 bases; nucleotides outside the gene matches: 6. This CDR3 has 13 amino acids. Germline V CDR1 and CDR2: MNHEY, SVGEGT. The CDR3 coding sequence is TGTGCCAGCACCCACCGACAGGGCTACGAGCAGTACTTC. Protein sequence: CASTHRQGYEQYF.

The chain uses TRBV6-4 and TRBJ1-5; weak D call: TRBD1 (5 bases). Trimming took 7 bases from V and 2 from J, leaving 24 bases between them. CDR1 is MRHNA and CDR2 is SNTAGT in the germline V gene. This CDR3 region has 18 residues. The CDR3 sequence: CASISQGVSIEGNQPQHF. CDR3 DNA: TGTGCCAGCATATCACAAGGGGTATCTATAGAAGGCAATCAGCCCCAGCATTTT.

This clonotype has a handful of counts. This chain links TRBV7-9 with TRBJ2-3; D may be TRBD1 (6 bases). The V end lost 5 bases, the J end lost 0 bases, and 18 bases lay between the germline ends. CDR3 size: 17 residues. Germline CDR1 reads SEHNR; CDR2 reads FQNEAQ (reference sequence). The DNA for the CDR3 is TGTGCCAGCAGCGCCCTCCTTACAGGGCTCAGCACAGATACGCAGTATTTT. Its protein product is CASSALLTGLSTDTQYF.

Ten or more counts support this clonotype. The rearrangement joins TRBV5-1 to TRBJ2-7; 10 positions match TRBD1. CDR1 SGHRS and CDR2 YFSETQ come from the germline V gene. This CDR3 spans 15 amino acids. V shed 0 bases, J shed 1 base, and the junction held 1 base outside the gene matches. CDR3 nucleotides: TGCGCCAGCAGCTTGGGGGACAGGGGATCCTACGAGCAGTACTTC. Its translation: CASSLGDRGSYEQYF. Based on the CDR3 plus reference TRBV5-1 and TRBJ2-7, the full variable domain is KAGVTQTPRYLIKTRGQQVTLSCSPISGHRSVSWYQQTPGQGLQFLFEYFSETQRNKGNFPGRFSGRQFSNSRSEMNVSTLELGDSALYLCASSLGDRGSYEQYFGPGTRLTVT.

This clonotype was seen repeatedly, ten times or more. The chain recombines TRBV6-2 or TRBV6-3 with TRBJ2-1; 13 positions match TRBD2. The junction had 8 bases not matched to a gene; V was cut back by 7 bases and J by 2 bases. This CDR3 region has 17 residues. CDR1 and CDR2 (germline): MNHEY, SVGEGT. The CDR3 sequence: CASNGLAGARTYNEQFF. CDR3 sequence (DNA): TGTGCCAGCAACGGACTAGCGGGGGCCCGTACCTACAATGAGCAGTTCTTC.

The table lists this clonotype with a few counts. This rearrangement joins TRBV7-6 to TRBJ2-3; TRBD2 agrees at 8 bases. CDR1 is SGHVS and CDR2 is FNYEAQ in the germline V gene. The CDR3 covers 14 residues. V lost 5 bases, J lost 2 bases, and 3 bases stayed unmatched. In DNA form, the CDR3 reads TGTGCCAGCAGCCGGGGGGGCCACACAGATACGCAGTATTTT. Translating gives CASSRGGHTDTQYF.

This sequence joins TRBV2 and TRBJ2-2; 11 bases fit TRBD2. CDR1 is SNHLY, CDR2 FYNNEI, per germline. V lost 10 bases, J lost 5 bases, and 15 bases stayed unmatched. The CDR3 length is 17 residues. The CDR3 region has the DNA TGTGCCATCTGTTTAGCGGGAGGGCCCTCGGGGACCGGGGAGCTGTTTTTT. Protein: CAICLAGGPSGTGELFF. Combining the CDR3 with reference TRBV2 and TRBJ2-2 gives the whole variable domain EPEVTQTPSHQVTQMGQEVILRCVPISNHLYFYWYRQILGQKVEFLVSFYNNEISEKSEIFDDQFSVERPDGSNFTLKIRSTKLEDSAMYFCAICLAGGPSGTGELFFGEGSRLTVL.

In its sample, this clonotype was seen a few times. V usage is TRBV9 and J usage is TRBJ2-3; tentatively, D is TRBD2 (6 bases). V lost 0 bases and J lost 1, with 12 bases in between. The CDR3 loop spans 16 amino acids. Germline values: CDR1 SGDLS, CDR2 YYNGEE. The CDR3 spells CASSVGGRPGTDTQYF. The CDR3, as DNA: TGTGCCAGCAGCGTAGGGGGGAGGCCTGGCACAGATACGCAGTATTTT.

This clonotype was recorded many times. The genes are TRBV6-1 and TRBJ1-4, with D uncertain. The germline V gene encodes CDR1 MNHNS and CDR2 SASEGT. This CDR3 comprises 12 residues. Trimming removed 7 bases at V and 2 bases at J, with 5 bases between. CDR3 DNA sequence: TGTGCCAGCACCAGGACTAATGAAAAACTGTTTTTT. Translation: CASTRTNEKLFF.

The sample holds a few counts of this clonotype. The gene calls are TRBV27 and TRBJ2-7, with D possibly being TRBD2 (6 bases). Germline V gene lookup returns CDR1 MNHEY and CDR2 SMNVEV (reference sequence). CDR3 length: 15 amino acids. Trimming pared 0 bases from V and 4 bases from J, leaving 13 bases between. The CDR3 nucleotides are TGTGCCAGCAGTTTATCGACGGGAGAGTGGTACGAGCAGTACTTC. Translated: CASSLSTGEWYEQYF.

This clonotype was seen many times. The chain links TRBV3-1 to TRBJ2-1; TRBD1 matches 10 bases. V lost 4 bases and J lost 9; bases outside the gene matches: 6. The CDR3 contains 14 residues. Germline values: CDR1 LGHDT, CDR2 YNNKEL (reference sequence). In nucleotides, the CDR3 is TGTGCCAGCAGCCCCGACAGGGGGCGGACTGAGCAGTTCTTC. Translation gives CASSPDRGRTEQFF.

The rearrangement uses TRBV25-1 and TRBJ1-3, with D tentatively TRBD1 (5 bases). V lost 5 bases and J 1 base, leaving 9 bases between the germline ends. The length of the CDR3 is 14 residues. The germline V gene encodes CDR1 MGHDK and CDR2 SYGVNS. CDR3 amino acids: CASSSGLSGNTIYF. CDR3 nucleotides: TGTGCCAGCAGTTCAGGGTTGTCTGGAAACACCATATATTTT. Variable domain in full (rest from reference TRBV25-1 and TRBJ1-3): EADIYQTPRYLVIGTGKKITLECSQTMGHDKMYWYQQDPGMELHLIHYSYGVNSTEKGDLSSESTVSRIRTEHFPLTLESARPSHTSQYLCASSSGLSGNTIYFGEGSWLTVV.

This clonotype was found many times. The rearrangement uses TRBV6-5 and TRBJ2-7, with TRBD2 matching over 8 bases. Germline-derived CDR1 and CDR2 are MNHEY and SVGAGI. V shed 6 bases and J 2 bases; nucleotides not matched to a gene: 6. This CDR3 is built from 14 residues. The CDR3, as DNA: TGTGCCAGCAGGGCTAGCGGGTCCCCCTACGAGCAGTACTTC. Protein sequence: CASRASGSPYEQYF.

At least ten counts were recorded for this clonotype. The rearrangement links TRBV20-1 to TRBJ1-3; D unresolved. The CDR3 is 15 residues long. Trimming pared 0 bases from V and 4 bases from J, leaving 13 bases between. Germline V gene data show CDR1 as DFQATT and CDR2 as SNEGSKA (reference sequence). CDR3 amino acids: CSARDREKSGNTIYF. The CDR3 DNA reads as TGCAGTGCTAGAGATCGGGAGAAGAGCGGAAACACCATATATTTT.

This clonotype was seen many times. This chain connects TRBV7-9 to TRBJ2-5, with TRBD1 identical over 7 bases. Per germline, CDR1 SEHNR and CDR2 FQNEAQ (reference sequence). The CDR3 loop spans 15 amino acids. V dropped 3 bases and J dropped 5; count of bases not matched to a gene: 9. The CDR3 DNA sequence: TGTGCCAGCAGCTTGAGGAAGGGGGCGCAGGAGACCCAGTACTTC. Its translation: CASSLRKGAQETQYF.

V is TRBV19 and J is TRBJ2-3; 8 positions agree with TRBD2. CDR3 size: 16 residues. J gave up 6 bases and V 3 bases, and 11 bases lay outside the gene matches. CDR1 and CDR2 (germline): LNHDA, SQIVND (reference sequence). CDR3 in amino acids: CASSILTGLAVDTQYF. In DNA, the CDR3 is TGTGCCAGTAGTATCTTAACCGGACTAGCTGTGGATACGCAGTATTTT.

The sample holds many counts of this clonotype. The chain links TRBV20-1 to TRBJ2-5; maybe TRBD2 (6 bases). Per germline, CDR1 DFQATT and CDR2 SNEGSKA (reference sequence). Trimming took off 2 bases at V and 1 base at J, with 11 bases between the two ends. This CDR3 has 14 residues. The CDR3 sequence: CSARWRGSQETQYF. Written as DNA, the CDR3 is TGCAGTGCTAGATGGCGGGGTAGCCAAGAGACCCAGTACTTC.

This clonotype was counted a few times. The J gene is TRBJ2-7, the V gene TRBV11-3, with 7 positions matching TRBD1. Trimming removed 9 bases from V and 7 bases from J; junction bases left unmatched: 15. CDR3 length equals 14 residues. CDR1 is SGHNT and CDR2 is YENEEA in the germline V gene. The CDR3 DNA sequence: TGTGCCAGTAGCCCGAATAGACAGGGCAAAGAGCAGTACTTC. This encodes CASSPNRQGKEQYF.

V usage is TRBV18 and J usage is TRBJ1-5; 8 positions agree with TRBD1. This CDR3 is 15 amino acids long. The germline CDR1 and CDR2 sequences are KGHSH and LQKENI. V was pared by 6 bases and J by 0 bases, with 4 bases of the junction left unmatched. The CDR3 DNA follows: TGTGCCAGCTCTCGGACAGGGAATAGCAATCAGCCCCAGCATTTT. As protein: CASSRTGNSNQPQHF.

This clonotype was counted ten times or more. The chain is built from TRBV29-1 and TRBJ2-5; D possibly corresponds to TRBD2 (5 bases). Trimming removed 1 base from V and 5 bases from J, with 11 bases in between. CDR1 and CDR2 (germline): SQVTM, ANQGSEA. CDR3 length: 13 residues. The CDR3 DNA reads TGCAGCGTTGAAGGACTATTTGAGGAGACCCAGTACTTC. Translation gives CSVEGLFEETQYF.

The CDR3 spells CASSPVRGSYNEQFF. As DNA, the CDR3 is TGTGCCAGCTCACCCGTCAGGGGGAGTTACAATGAGCAGTTCTTC. V gene TRBV18 combines with J gene TRBJ2-1; 7 bases line up with TRBD1. Germline loops: CDR1 KGHSH, CDR2 LQKENI. Germline trimming cut 3 bases from V and 4 bases from J; bases unmatched to any gene: 6. The CDR3 consists of 15 residues.